Presented here are 2 T cell receptor beta chains from one specimen sequenced in a study of blood T cell repertoires in COVID-19. Profiling relied on immunoSEQ multiplex PCR, and the TCRdb table lists in-frame clones only, not all of them. The profile shows about 210,000 clones, about 81% of them singletons. Sequencing input: peripheral blood. The receptor source for this set is a woman aged 65 to 85 with COVID-19, enrolled during active disease.

This chain connects TRBV28 to TRBJ2-4, with unresolved D. V lost 5 bases and J 9 bases, leaving 14 bases between the germline ends. Germline loops: CDR1 MDHEN, CDR2 SYDVKM. This CDR3 has 13 residues. The CDR3 region is CASSQEVPIIQYF. The CDR3 DNA reads TGTGCCAGCAGTCAAGAGGTTCCTATCATTCAGTACTTC.

The chain carries TRBV14 and TRBJ1-2; D perhaps matches TRBD1 (6 bases). Trimming shortened V by 2 bases and J by 4 bases, and 8 bases separated the two germline ends. Looked up from germline, CDR1 is SGHDN and CDR2 is FVKESK. The CDR3 length is 13 residues. The CDR3 protein is CASSQQGTYGYTF. The CDR3 nucleotides read TGTGCCAGCAGCCAACAGGGGACCTATGGCTACACCTTC.